This T cell receptor beta chain was sequenced during a study of blood T cell repertoires in COVID-19. Study as a whole: Samples of COVID-19 (acute and convalescent) were obtained from the United States, Italy and Spain.

V dropped 4 bases and J dropped 4 bases, with 13 bases sitting between them. This CDR3 is 14 amino acids long. Germline CDR1 is MNHEY and CDR2 is SVGAGI. Individuals drawn from around 25 US areas were about 18 to 90 years old. Participant-given clinical history determined each cohort assignment. Original processing notes: Estimation of nucleated cell counts relied on the amplification of reference gene primers. Only in-frame clones appear in the TCRdb table, and some are missing; sequencing was by immunoSEQ multiplex PCR. V, J and clone size derive from that table, while D and trimming were established from the DNA sequence. Among 250,000 to 350,000 clones, nearly 90% were seen once, and the ten largest hold approximately 4.5%.

The chain has TRBV6-5 and TRBJ1-2; weak D call: TRBD1 (6 bases). This receptor was identified in a woman under 30 with acute COVID-19. Sequenced input: PBMCs or T cells enriched from blood (not recorded which). The DNA for the CDR3 is TGTGCCAGCAGTTCCACAGGGAGTTCCTATGGCTACACCTTC. Translated, it gives CASSSTGSSYGYTF.